These 21 T cell receptor beta chains share one sample of origin, sequenced in a study of blood T cell repertoires in COVID-19. The data were produced by immunoSEQ multiplex PCR, yet TCRdb's version contains in-frame clones alone and is incomplete. Found here are some 180,000 clones, 88% of them singletons; the top ten hold around 2%. Material: peripheral blood. The receptor set was obtained from a man aged 50 to 60 who had recovered from COVID-19.

The chain employs TRBV5-8 and TRBJ2-3; 7 nucleotides match TRBD2. The V gene end was trimmed by 1 base and the J gene end by 1 base; junction bases not matched to a gene: 3. The CDR3 is made up of 15 amino acids. Germline lookup yields CDR1 SGHTS and CDR2 YDEGEE. The CDR3 DNA is TGTGCCAGCAGCTTGTGGGGGGGTGGCACAGATACGCAGTATTTT. Protein product: CASSLWGGGTDTQYF.

The chain has TRBV10-2 and TRBJ2-1, with D maybe TRBD2 (6 bases). V shed 1 base and J shed 3 bases, with 7 bases lying between them. Germline CDR1 is WSHSY and CDR2 is SAAADI. CDR3 length: 14 amino acids. CDR3 in DNA: TGCGCCAGCAGTGAGTTTAGCGGCTACAATGAGCAGTTCTTC. This sequence encodes CASSEFSGYNEQFF.

The chain has TRBV5-1 and TRBJ2-3; D may be TRBD2 (5 bases). Germline V gene lookup returns CDR1 SGHRS and CDR2 YFSETQ. There are 15 residues in the CDR3. With 1 base removed from V and 1 base from J, the gap between germline ends came to 10 bases. The CDR3 here is CASSLRTGGTDTQYF. In DNA, the CDR3 is TGCGCCAGCAGCTTGCGGACCGGGGGCACAGATACGCAGTATTTT. Looking up the rest from reference TRBV5-1 and TRBJ2-3 gives the full variable domain: KAGVTQTPRYLIKTRGQQVTLSCSPISGHRSVSWYQQTPGQGLQFLFEYFSETQRNKGNFPGRFSGRQFSNSRSEMNVSTLELGDSALYLCASSLRTGGTDTQYFGPGTRLTVL.

The J gene is TRBJ2-4, the V gene TRBV15; D perhaps matches TRBD1 (6 bases). The germline gives CDR1 LNHNV, CDR2 YYDKDF (reference sequence). Between the trimmed V and J ends, which lost 5 bases and 0 bases, there was a span of 17 bases. The CDR3 totals 17 residues. CDR3 sequence: CATSPGQSNLAKNIQYF. The CDR3 coding sequence is TGTGCCACCAGCCCAGGACAGTCAAACTTAGCCAAAAACATTCAGTACTTC.

The V call is TRBV6-2 or TRBV6-3, the J call TRBJ1-5; D remains ambiguous. Trimming removed 0 bases at V and 0 bases at J, with 6 bases between. Germline assignment: CDR1 MNHEY and CDR2 SVGEGT. The length of the CDR3 is 15 residues. CDR3 sequence (DNA): TGTGCCAGCAGTTACTCTCAGGTTAGCAATCAGCCCCAGCATTTT. This gives the protein CASSYSQVSNQPQHF.

V usage is TRBV6-5 and J usage is TRBJ1-2; a weak D match, TRBD1 (5 bases). This CDR3 is 14 amino acids long. V gave up 5 bases and J gave up 1 base, with 11 bases separating them. In germline, CDR1 is MNHEY, CDR2 SVGAGI. As DNA, the CDR3 is TGTGCCAGCAGTAACCCGGGGGTTAACTATGGCTACACCTTC. Protein: CASSNPGVNYGYTF.

J is TRBJ1-3 and V is TRBV3-1 (or the pseudogene TRBV3-2); no reliable D call. CDR1 and CDR2 from the germline V gene are LGHDT and YNNKEL (reference sequence). CDR3 length: 13 amino acids. V lost 3 bases, J lost 7 bases, and 10 bases lay in between. The CDR3 protein is CASSHLSGNTIYF. The CDR3 nucleotides are TGTGCCAGCAGCCATCTCTCCGGGAACACCATATATTTT.

This clone was found a few times. V usage is TRBV3-1 (or the pseudogene TRBV3-2) and J usage is TRBJ2-2; 12 bases are shared with TRBD2. Germline V lookup: CDR1 LGHDT, CDR2 YNNKEL (reference sequence). The V segment lost 3 bases and the J segment 7 bases; nucleotides outside the gene matches: 6. CDR3 length: 16 amino acids. The CDR3 DNA reads as TGTGCCAGCAGCCAGGGTCTAGCGGGAGGGATCGGGGAGCTGTTTTTT. Translating gives CASSQGLAGGIGELFF.

J is TRBJ1-2 and V is TRBV13; weak D call: TRBD1 (6 bases). The CDR3 is 13 amino acids. The V end lost 5 bases, the J end lost 4 bases, and 11 bases lay between the germline ends. Germline V gene data show CDR1 as PRHDT and CDR2 as FYEKMQ (reference sequence). The CDR3 protein is CASSPTGGYGYTF. DNA for the CDR3: TGTGCCAGCAGCCCGACAGGAGGCTATGGCTACACCTTC.

This clone occurred once. J is TRBJ1-2 and V is TRBV4-2; D might be TRBD1 (6 bases). Germline-derived CDR1 and CDR2 are LGHNA and YNFKEQ. This CDR3 comprises 13 residues. V was cut by 2 bases and J by 4 bases, with 8 bases left in between. The CDR3 protein is CASSQTGSYGYTF. The CDR3 nucleotides are TGTGCCAGCAGCCAAACAGGGAGCTATGGCTACACCTTC.

This clone was counted only a few times. V gene TRBV4-3 combines with J gene TRBJ2-3; maybe TRBD1 (6 bases). This CDR3 is built from 15 residues. V lost 8 bases, J lost 0 bases, and 15 bases lay in between. Germline CDR1 reads LGHNA; CDR2 reads YSLEER. This CDR3 reads CASALGDTSTDTQYF. The CDR3 DNA follows: TGCGCCAGCGCTTTAGGGGACACGAGCACAGATACGCAGTATTTT.

The chain has TRBV11-2 and TRBJ1-4; perhaps TRBD1 as D (5 bases). The germline V gene has CDR1 SGHAT and CDR2 FQNNGV. V lost 5 bases to trimming and J lost 0 bases, with 10 bases between them. CDR3 size: 15 residues. This chain's CDR3 is CASSTDSATNEKLFF. The CDR3 DNA reads as TGTGCCAGCAGCACCGACAGTGCAACTAATGAAAAACTGTTTTTT.

The chain employs TRBV7-9 and TRBJ2-1, with TRBD2 identical over 10 bases. Germline CDR1 and CDR2: SEHNR and FQNEAQ (reference sequence). This CDR3 comprises 14 residues. V was clipped by 5 bases and J by 4 bases; unmatched bases: 2. In DNA form, the CDR3 reads TGTGCCAGCAGCAGCGGGAGGGAATACAATGAGCAGTTCTTC. Residues: CASSSGREYNEQFF.

The V call is TRBV29-1, the J call TRBJ2-7; 8 bases line up with TRBD1. CDR1 SQVTM and CDR2 ANQGSEA come from the germline V gene. With 3 bases clipped from V and 2 bases from J, the junction kept 6 bases outside the gene matches. CDR3 length equals 14 residues. The CDR3 bases are TGCAGCGTTGAGGGGAAGACAGGGGCCTACGAGCAGTACTTC. Its translation: CSVEGKTGAYEQYF.

V usage is TRBV5-1 and J usage is TRBJ2-7, with 7 bases matching TRBD1. This CDR3 comprises 14 residues. J gave up 5 bases and V 5 bases, and 10 bases lay outside the gene matches. Germline V gives CDR1 SGHRS, CDR2 YFSETQ. CDR3 in amino acids: CASSSRQGFHEQYF. As DNA, the CDR3 is TGCGCCAGCAGTTCCCGACAGGGATTCCACGAGCAGTACTTC.

This sequence joins TRBV30 and TRBJ2-7; D not certain. Looked up from germline, CDR1 is GTSNPN and CDR2 is SVGIG (reference sequence). The CDR3 length is 13 residues. Trimming took off 4 bases at V and 0 bases at J, with 10 bases between the two ends. The CDR3 sequence is CAWNPHSSYEQYF. CDR3 in DNA: TGTGCCTGGAACCCTCATAGCTCCTACGAGCAGTACTTC.

This clone came up once. The chain combines TRBV9 with TRBJ2-3, with 10 bases aligning to TRBD1. The V and J ends lost 1 base and 2 bases, in that order; junction bases with no gene match: 19. In germline, CDR1 is SGDLS, CDR2 YYNGEE. This CDR3 has 21 residues. The CDR3 nucleotides are TGTGCCAGCAGCGTAAACCCAAGGCCCCGAGGACAGGGGGTAGTCACAGATACGCAGTATTTT. Encoded protein: CASSVNPRPRGQGVVTDTQYF.

The chain couples TRBV5-4 to TRBJ1-1; D not certain. Germline V gives CDR1 SGHNT, CDR2 YYREEE (reference sequence). This CDR3 has 14 amino acids. V was cut by 1 base and J by 1 base, with 8 bases left in between. CDR3 amino acids: CASSLTASNTEAFF. Written as DNA, the CDR3 is TGTGCCAGCAGCTTGACCGCGTCGAACACTGAAGCTTTCTTT.

The table lists this clone with a count of one. This sequence joins TRBV27 and TRBJ2-2; D unclear. The CDR3 runs 12 residues. Trimming cost V 6 bases and J 7 bases, with 9 bases left between them. The V gene's germline CDR1 is MNHEY and CDR2 SMNVEV (reference sequence). The CDR3 protein is CASRKTYGELFF. CDR3 nucleotides: TGTGCCAGCAGGAAAACATACGGGGAGCTGTTTTTT.

The J gene is TRBJ1-4, the V gene TRBV28; TRBD1 matches 8 bases. The CDR3 contains 14 residues. Losses at the gene ends were 6 bases for V and 8 bases for J; bases not matched to a gene: 8. Germline V gene sequence: CDR1 MDHEN, CDR2 SYDVKM. CDR3 coding DNA: TGTGCCAGCAGCGCGACAGGGGCAGGGGAAAAACTGTTTTTT. It encodes CASSATGAGEKLFF.

The V call is TRBV4-1, the J call TRBJ2-5, with D perhaps matching TRBD1 (7 bases). Trimming pared 4 bases from V and 4 bases from J, leaving 19 bases between. The CDR3 consists of 16 residues. CDR1 MGHRA and CDR2 YSYEKL come from the germline V gene. The CDR3 here is CASSRLPGGFTETQYF. The CDR3, as DNA: TGCGCCAGCAGCCGTCTTCCAGGGGGGTTCACAGAGACCCAGTACTTC.